A selection of T cell receptor beta chains follows, all from one sample in a study of T cell repertoires in cytomegalovirus infection. From the reads, TCRdb called clonotypes with MiXCR, one entry per CDR3 protein. The sample has 500,000 or so distinct CDR3 sequences, about 15% seen once. What was sequenced was CD8+ T cells from PBMCs. Receptor source: a human donor in good health (CMV status not recorded). Some clones in this sample may be carry-over from other donors' samples. Each CDR3 is given with its conserved first and last residue. Fields, in order: V gene, J gene, clone size, D gene, CDR3 protein, CDR3 DNA. D genes are given only for firm matches. Clone size is shown for a subset of rows, as once, few, many or a class of expanded clone.

v_gene: TRBV9
j_gene: TRBJ1-2
abundance: few
d_gene: TRBD1
CDR3aa: CASSVGQVANYGYTF
CDR3nt: TGTGCCAGCAGCGTTGGACAGGTTGCTAACTATGGCTACACCTTC

v_gene: TRBV4-1
j_gene: TRBJ2-1
abundance: many
d_gene: TRBD2
CDR3aa: CASGLAGPTVHNEQFF
CDR3nt: TGCGCCAGCGGACTAGCGGGGCCGACGGTTCACAATGAGCAGTTCTTC

v_gene: TRBV18
j_gene: TRBJ1-1
abundance: -
d_gene: -
CDR3aa: CASSPPDSRDTEAFF
CDR3nt: TGTGCCAGCTCACCACCGGACTCGAGGGACACTGAAGCTTTCTTT

v_gene: TRBV19
j_gene: TRBJ2-1
abundance: -
d_gene: -
CDR3aa: CATSMGRGAQSEQFF
CDR3nt: TGTGCCACAAGTATGGGAAGGGGGGCTCAATCTGAGCAGTTCTTC

v_gene: TRBV5-5
j_gene: TRBJ2-1
abundance: -
d_gene: -
CDR3aa: CASSPHANEQFF
CDR3nt: TGTGCCAGCAGCCCACATGCCAATGAGCAGTTCTTC

v_gene: TRBV27
j_gene: TRBJ2-5
abundance: many
d_gene: TRBD2
CDR3aa: CASSFRGRGETQYF
CDR3nt: TGTGCCAGCAGTTTTCGCGGGAGGGGCGAGACCCAGTACTTC

v_gene: TRBV28
j_gene: TRBJ2-7
abundance: many
d_gene: -
CDR3aa: CASSRHPLVPPYEQYF
CDR3nt: TGTGCCAGCAGCCGCCACCCCCTAGTCCCTCCCTACGAGCAGTACTTC

v_gene: TRBV28
j_gene: TRBJ2-5
abundance: -
d_gene: -
CDR3aa: CASSLFRAETQYF
CDR3nt: TGTGCCAGCAGTTTATTCAGGGCTGAGACCCAGTACTTC

v_gene: TRBV12-3/TRBV12-4
j_gene: TRBJ2-7
abundance: many
d_gene: -
CDR3aa: CASSLARIHEQYF
CDR3nt: TGTGCCAGCAGTTTAGCGCGGATCCACGAGCAGTACTTC

v_gene: TRBV7-9
j_gene: TRBJ2-3
abundance: many
d_gene: TRBD2
CDR3aa: CASSPVAGRDTDTQYF
CDR3nt: TGTGCCAGCAGCCCGGTAGCGGGGCGGGACACAGATACGCAGTATTTT

v_gene: TRBV3-1
j_gene: TRBJ2-5
abundance: few
d_gene: -
CDR3aa: CASSQFGGAWETQYF
CDR3nt: TGTGCCAGCAGCCAATTTGGGGGGGCCTGGGAGACCCAGTACTTC

v_gene: TRBV11-3
j_gene: TRBJ2-2
abundance: many
d_gene: -
CDR3aa: CASSAPNTGELFF
CDR3nt: TGTGCCAGCAGCGCTCCGAACACCGGGGAGCTGTTTTTT

v_gene: TRBV12-3/TRBV12-4
j_gene: TRBJ1-2
abundance: many
d_gene: -
CDR3aa: CASGLTAAMGYTF
CDR3nt: TGTGCCAGCGGATTAACAGCCGCTATGGGCTACACCTTC

v_gene: TRBV5-6
j_gene: TRBJ2-1
abundance: few
d_gene: -
CDR3aa: CASSQRVHNEQFF
CDR3nt: TGTGCCAGCAGCCAAAGGGTTCACAATGAGCAGTTCTTC

v_gene: TRBV10-3
j_gene: TRBJ2-7
abundance: many
d_gene: TRBD2
CDR3aa: CAISESTSGGSYEQYF
CDR3nt: TGTGCCATCAGTGAGTCTACTAGCGGGGGTTCCTACGAGCAGTACTTC

v_gene: TRBV28
j_gene: TRBJ2-7
abundance: many
d_gene: TRBD1
CDR3aa: CASTPTGVGYLNDEQYF
CDR3nt: TGTGCCAGCACCCCGACAGGGGTAGGCTATCTTAACGACGAGCAGTACTTC

v_gene: TRBV5-4
j_gene: TRBJ1-1
abundance: many
d_gene: TRBD1
CDR3aa: CASSLDRGMADAEAFF
CDR3nt: TGTGCCAGCAGCCTTGACAGGGGAATGGCGGACGCTGAAGCTTTCTTT

v_gene: TRBV9
j_gene: TRBJ2-1
abundance: -
d_gene: TRBD2
CDR3aa: CASSSGTSGRRTYNEQFF
CDR3nt: TGTGCCAGCAGCTCCGGGACTAGCGGGAGGCGTACGTACAATGAGCAGTTCTTC

v_gene: TRBV7-4
j_gene: TRBJ2-3
abundance: few
d_gene: -
CDR3aa: CASSLASRSVTDTQYF
CDR3nt: TGTGCCAGCAGCTTAGCGAGCAGGTCGGTCACAGATACGCAGTATTTT

v_gene: TRBV12-3/TRBV12-4
j_gene: TRBJ2-1
abundance: many
d_gene: TRBD2
CDR3aa: CASRPGLAGDDEQFF
CDR3nt: TGTGCCAGCAGGCCCGGACTAGCGGGAGACGATGAGCAGTTCTTC

v_gene: TRBV6-4
j_gene: TRBJ1-1
abundance: few
d_gene: TRBD1
CDR3aa: CASKSGQRSNTEAFF
CDR3nt: TGTGCCAGCAAATCGGGACAGCGATCGAACACTGAAGCTTTCTTT

v_gene: TRBV27
j_gene: TRBJ1-4
abundance: -
d_gene: -
CDR3aa: CASSRPGREKLFF
CDR3nt: TGTGCCAGCAGTCGTCCAGGGAGGGAAAAACTGTTTTTT

v_gene: TRBV9
j_gene: TRBJ2-3
abundance: -
d_gene: TRBD2
CDR3aa: CASSVSSGITDTQYF
CDR3nt: TGTGCCAGCAGCGTTTCTAGCGGGATCACAGATACGCAGTATTTT

v_gene: TRBV20-1
j_gene: TRBJ2-1
abundance: few
d_gene: -
CDR3aa: CSARDEGSSEQFF
CDR3nt: TGCAGTGCTAGAGATGAGGGCTCTAGTGAGCAGTTCTTC

v_gene: TRBV6-5
j_gene: TRBJ2-5
abundance: -
d_gene: -
CDR3aa: CASSYSEVNGMAEETQYF
CDR3nt: TGTGCCAGCAGTTACTCCGAGGTGAACGGGATGGCTGAAGAGACCCAGTACTTC

v_gene: TRBV12-3/TRBV12-4
j_gene: TRBJ1-6
abundance: many
d_gene: TRBD1
CDR3aa: CASRTSGTGSGSSYNSPLHF
CDR3nt: TGTGCCAGCAGGACCTCCGGGACAGGGTCAGGGAGCTCCTATAATTCACCCCTCCACTTT